This T cell receptor beta chain is drawn from a study of PD-1 blockade in classical Hodgkin lymphoma. General study results and limits: Significant TCR diversity gains by C4D1 occurred in CD4+ but not CD8+ cells.

Relapse was seen in all patients after autologous stem cell transplantation, and brentuximab vedotin exposure was variable. To note about this clone: Its antigen is not identified.

This CDR3 has 14 residues. Germline trimming cut 1 base from V and 8 bases from J; bases unmatched to any gene: 2. From germline, CDR1 is MNHNY and CDR2 SVGAGI (reference sequence). The data were produced by immunoSEQ multiplex PCR, yet TCRdb's version contains in-frame clones alone and is incomplete. Among some 150,000 clones listed, approximately 80% were seen once. The material sequenced was peripheral blood mononuclear cells (PBMCs), taken before the second cycle of nivolumab. This chain links TRBV6-6 with TRBJ1-2, with TRBD1 identical over 12 bases. The clonotype comes from a human donor with classical Hodgkin lymphoma. In DNA, the CDR3 is TGTGCCAGCAGTTACTTCGGGACAGGGGGCGGCTACACCTTC. Translation: CASSYFGTGGGYTF.